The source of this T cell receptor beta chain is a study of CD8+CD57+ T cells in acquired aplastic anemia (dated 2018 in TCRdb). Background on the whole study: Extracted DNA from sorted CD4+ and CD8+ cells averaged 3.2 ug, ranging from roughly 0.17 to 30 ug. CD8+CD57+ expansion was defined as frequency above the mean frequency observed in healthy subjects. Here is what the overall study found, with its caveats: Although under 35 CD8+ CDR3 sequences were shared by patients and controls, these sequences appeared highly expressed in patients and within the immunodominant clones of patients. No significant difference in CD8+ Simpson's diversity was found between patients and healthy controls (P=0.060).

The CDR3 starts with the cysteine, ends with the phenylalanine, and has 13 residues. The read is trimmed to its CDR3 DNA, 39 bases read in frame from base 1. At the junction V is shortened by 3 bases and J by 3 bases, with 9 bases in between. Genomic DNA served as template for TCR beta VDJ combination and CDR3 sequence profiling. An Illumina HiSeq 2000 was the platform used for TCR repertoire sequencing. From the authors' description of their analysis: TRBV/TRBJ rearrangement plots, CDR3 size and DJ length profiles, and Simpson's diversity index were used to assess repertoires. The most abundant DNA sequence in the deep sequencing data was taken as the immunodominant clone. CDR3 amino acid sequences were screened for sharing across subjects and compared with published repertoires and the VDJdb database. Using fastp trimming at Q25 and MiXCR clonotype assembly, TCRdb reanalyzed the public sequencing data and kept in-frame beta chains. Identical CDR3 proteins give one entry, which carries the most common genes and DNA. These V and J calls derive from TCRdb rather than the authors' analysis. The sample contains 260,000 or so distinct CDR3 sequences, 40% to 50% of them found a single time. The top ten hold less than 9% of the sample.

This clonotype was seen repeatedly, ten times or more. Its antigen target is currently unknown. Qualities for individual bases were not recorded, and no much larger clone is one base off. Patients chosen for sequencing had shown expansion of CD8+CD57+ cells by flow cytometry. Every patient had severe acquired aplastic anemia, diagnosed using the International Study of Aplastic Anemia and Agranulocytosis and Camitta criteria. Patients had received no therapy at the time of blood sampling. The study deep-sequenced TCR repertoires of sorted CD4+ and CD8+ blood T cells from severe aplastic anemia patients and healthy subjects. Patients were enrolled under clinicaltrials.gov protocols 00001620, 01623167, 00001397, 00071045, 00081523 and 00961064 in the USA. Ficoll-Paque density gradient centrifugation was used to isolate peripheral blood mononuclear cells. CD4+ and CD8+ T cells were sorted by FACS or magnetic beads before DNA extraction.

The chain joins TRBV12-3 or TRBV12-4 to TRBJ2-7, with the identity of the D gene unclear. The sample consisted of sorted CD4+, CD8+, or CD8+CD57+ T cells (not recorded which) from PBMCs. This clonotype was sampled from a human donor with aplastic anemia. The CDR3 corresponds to CASSFSKIYEQYF. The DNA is TGTGCCAGCAGTTTTAGTAAGATCTACGAGCAGTACTTC.